These 6 T cell receptor beta chains were all obtained from the same sample, sequenced in a study of monozygotic twins with cystic fibrosis. Sequenced by immunoSEQ multiplex PCR; TCRdb stores in-frame clones only, minus some. This table holds tens of thousands of clones, around 97% found once. Sequences were obtained from blood. These receptors came from a girl aged 5-17 years with cystic fibrosis.

This clone was observed a single time. This chain links TRBV21-1 with TRBJ2-7; TRBD2 is taken as the D call from the table, unchecked against the DNA. TRBV21-1 is listed as a pseudogene. The CDR3 is 12 amino acids. CDR3 in amino acids: CATLGDCYEQYV. The CDR3 coding sequence is TGTGCCACCCTGGGAGATTGCTACGAGCAGTACGTC.

The chain employs TRBV18 and TRBJ2-7; D unclear. This CDR3 is 13 amino acids long. Germline V gene data show CDR1 as KGHSH and CDR2 as LQKENI. V gave up 4 bases and J gave up 2 bases, with 9 bases separating them. CDR3 DNA: TGTGCCAGCTCACGCGACGGAACCTACGAGCAGTACGTC. This encodes CASSRDGTYEQYV.

The chain carries TRBV6-5 and TRBJ2-5; D not resolved. Germline values: CDR1 MNHEY, CDR2 SVGAGI. This CDR3 spans 14 amino acids. V lost 6 bases, J lost 4 bases, and 15 bases lay in between. The CDR3 sequence is CASRMGRAPETQYF. CDR3 sequence (DNA): TGTGCCAGCAGGATGGGCCGGGCTCCAGAGACCCAGTACTTC.

This clone was found once. This chain links TRBV6-6 with TRBJ2-7, with D perhaps TRBD1 or TRBD2 (5 bases each). CDR1 and CDR2 (germline): MNHNY, SVGAGI (reference sequence). The CDR3 runs to 14 residues. The V and J ends lost 2 bases and 7 bases respectively, with 15 bases between them. The CDR3: CASSYTLTRGEQYV. CDR3 DNA: TGTGCCAGCAGTTACACGCTCACTAGGGGTGAGCAGTACGTC.

The gene calls are TRBV7-2 and TRBJ2-5, with D tentatively TRBD1 or TRBD2 (6 bases each). This CDR3 region has 13 residues. The ends were cut back, 5 bases at V and 5 bases at J, with 12 bases in the middle. Looked up from germline, CDR1 is SGHTA and CDR2 is FQGNSA. Here the CDR3 DNA reads TGTGCCAGCAGCCACGAAGGGGGGGAGACCCAGTACTTC. Protein: CASSHEGGETQYF.

The rearrangement uses TRBV4-1 and TRBJ1-5; 12 positions agree with TRBD1. The CDR3 spans 18 residues. V shed 3 bases and J 6 bases; nucleotides not matched to a gene: 12. Germline CDR1 is MGHRA and CDR2 is YSYEKL. This CDR3 is CASSHRPGQGAKGQPQHF. The CDR3 nucleotides read TGCGCCAGCAGCCATCGTCCGGGACAGGGGGCGAAGGGTCAGCCCCAGCATTTT.